The rows below give T cell receptor beta chains drawn from one sample of a study of T cells in Graves' hyperthyroidism and ophthalmopathy. TCRdb passed the multiplex PCR reads through MiXCR, listing each CDR3 protein once. This repertoire shows about 350,000 distinct CDR3 sequences, around 14% found once; its top ten account for 20% to 25%. Material for sequencing was blood. These receptors all come from a woman in her twenties or thirties with Graves' hyperthyroidism. Each CDR3 is given with its conserved first and last residue. The D gene is left open where the match is weak. The size field is filled for only some rows; it gives once, few, many or a size class.

len,abundance,d_gene,v_gene,j_gene,CDR3aa,CDR3nt
15,many,TRBD1,TRBV28,TRBJ2-7,CASSNRGLSSYEQYF,TGTGCCAGCAGTAACAGGGGCCTTTCCTCCTACGAGCAGTACTTC
15,-,-,TRBV30,TRBJ2-1,CAWSVRVAGYNEQFF,TGTGCCTGGAGTGTACGAGTCGCCGGTTACAATGAGCAGTTCTTC
14,-,-,TRBV2,TRBJ1-5,CASSESNSNQPQHF,TGTGCCAGCAGTGAATCCAACAGCAATCAGCCCCAGCATTTT
17,-,TRBD1,TRBV20-1,TRBJ1-2,CSASGRDRDLTGYGYTF,TGCAGTGCTAGCGGCCGGGACAGGGATTTAACCGGCTATGGCTACACCTTC
16,many,-,TRBV11-2,TRBJ1-4,CASSGRQKSTNEKLFF,TGTGCCAGCAGCGGCAGACAGAAATCAACTAATGAAAAACTGTTTTTT
14,many,-,TRBV5-1,TRBJ2-7,CASSWGTGTYEQYF,TGCGCCAGCAGCTGGGGGACCGGAACCTACGAGCAGTACTTC
14,many,-,TRBV7-6,TRBJ2-3,CASSSRPLPSAQYF,TGTGCCAGCAGCTCGAGACCTCTCCCATCGGCGCAGTATTTT
14,many,-,TRBV12-3/TRBV12-4,TRBJ1-2,CASSQVGGRYGYTF,TGTGCCAGCAGTCAAGTCGGGGGGCGCTATGGCTACACCTTC
12,few,-,TRBV29-1,TRBJ1-5,CSAGNSNQPQHF,TGCAGCGCCGGGAATAGCAATCAGCCCCAGCATTTT
14,few,TRBD1,TRBV24-1,TRBJ2-1,CATSDLQGNNEQFF,TGTGCCACCAGTGATCTACAGGGGAACAATGAGCAGTTCTTC
13,many,-,TRBV18,TRBJ1-2,CASSPREGNGYTF,TGTGCCAGCTCACCACGGGAGGGAAATGGCTACACCTTC
14,many,-,TRBV24-1,TRBJ2-5,CATSGDKYQETQYF,TGTGCCACCAGTGGTGACAAGTACCAAGAGACCCAGTACTTC
14,-,TRBD2,TRBV12-5,TRBJ2-1,CASGLAGLDNEQFF,TGTGCTAGTGGCTTAGCGGGACTTGATAATGAGCAGTTCTTC
14,many,TRBD2,TRBV30,TRBJ2-1,CAWSVGGSWNEQFF,TGTGCCTGGAGTGTTGGCGGGAGTTGGAATGAGCAGTTCTTC
14,-,TRBD2,TRBV20-1,TRBJ2-1,CSALAGGAQGEQFF,TGCAGTGCTCTAGCGGGAGGTGCCCAGGGAGAGCAGTTCTTC
15,-,-,TRBV10-3,TRBJ2-3,CAISELLLRTDTQYF,TGTGCCATCAGTGAACTGCTCCTGAGGACAGATACGCAGTATTTT
14,many,-,TRBV7-2,TRBJ1-2,CASSLVEPNYGYTF,TGTGCCAGCAGCTTAGTGGAACCGAACTATGGCTACACCTTC
15,many,-,TRBV7-2,TRBJ1-4,CASSLAATTNEKLFF,TGTGCCAGCAGCTTAGCAGCGACAACTAATGAAAAACTGTTTTTT
14,many,-,TRBV12-3/TRBV12-4,TRBJ2-2,CASRVGVPTGELFF,TGTGCCAGCAGGGTGGGAGTCCCCACCGGGGAGCTGTTTTTT
15,many,-,TRBV20-1,TRBJ2-3,CSARDNSYSTDTQYF,TGCAGTGCTAGAGACAACTCGTATAGCACAGATACGCAGTATTTT
17,few,-,TRBV6-2/TRBV6-3,TRBJ1-1,CASSQTLHITVNTEAFF,TGTGCCAGCAGCCAAACCCTACATATCACAGTGAACACTGAAGCTTTCTTT
13,many,TRBD1,TRBV28,TRBJ2-7,CASRGTGPYEQYF,TGTGCCAGCAGGGGGACAGGACCCTACGAGCAGTACTTC
20,many,-,TRBV11-2,TRBJ2-3,CASSLRGLTMSGVEKDTQYF,TGTGCCAGCAGCCTCCGCGGGCTAACTATGAGCGGAGTCGAGAAAGATACGCAGTATTTT
12,few,-,TRBV29-1,TRBJ2-7,CSVTQGDYEQYF,TGCAGCGTTACCCAAGGGGACTACGAGCAGTACTTC
16,-,TRBD1,TRBV24-1,TRBJ2-7,CATSDAGTGSSYEQYF,TGTGCCACCAGTGATGCCGGGACAGGGAGCTCCTACGAGCAGTACTTC
13,-,-,TRBV7-9,TRBJ1-2,CASSLSRGYGYTF,TGTGCCAGCAGCTTATCGAGGGGGTATGGCTACACCTTC
14,-,-,TRBV7-8,TRBJ2-5,CASAGQSTQETQYF,TGTGCCAGCGCGGGACAGTCGACCCAAGAGACCCAGTACTTC
13,many,-,TRBV11-2,TRBJ2-7,CASSPAVAYEQYF,TGTGCCAGCAGCCCCGCGGTGGCCTACGAGCAGTACTTC
14,few,TRBD2,TRBV7-9,TRBJ2-7,CASSLLSAGGEQYF,TGTGCCAGCAGCTTACTCTCAGCGGGGGGGGAGCAGTACTTC
23,-,-,TRBV14,TRBJ2-3,CASSQVIVAGDRDFDPDEDTQYF,TGTGCCAGCAGCCAAGTAATAGTCGCAGGTGACCGAGATTTCGACCCCGATGAAGATACGCAGTATTTT
15,many,-,TRBV28,TRBJ2-5,CASSLDRYGQETQYF,TGTGCCAGCAGCTTGGATAGGTATGGCCAAGAGACCCAGTACTTC
13,few,-,TRBV29-1,TRBJ1-1,CSPTQSPNTEAFF,TGCAGCCCTACACAGTCCCCGAACACTGAAGCTTTCTTT
15,many,TRBD1,TRBV6-1,TRBJ1-1,CASSEEWTGLTEAFF,TGTGCCAGCAGTGAAGAGTGGACAGGTCTCACTGAAGCTTTCTTT
15,few,-,TRBV27,TRBJ1-4,CASMARLTTNEKLFF,TGTGCCAGCATGGCCCGGCTTACAACTAATGAAAAACTGTTTTTT
15,-,-,TRBV7-6,TRBJ2-2,CASSLEPKGTGELFF,TGTGCCAGCAGCTTAGAACCCAAAGGCACCGGGGAGCTGTTTTTT
14,many,TRBD1,TRBV4-1,TRBJ2-7,CASAPGTASDEQYF,TGCGCCAGCGCCCCTGGGACAGCCTCCGACGAGCAGTACTTC
15,-,-,TRBV20-1,TRBJ2-3,CNARDLRPSTDTQYF,TGCAATGCTAGAGATCTCCGCCCTAGCACAGATACGCAGTATTTT
11,-,TRBD1,TRBV29-1,TRBJ1-2,CSVRQGSGYTF,TGCAGCGTACGACAGGGAAGCGGCTACACCTTC
14,few,-,TRBV7-2,TRBJ2-1,CASSLENHYNEQFF,TGTGCCAGCAGCTTAGAAAACCACTACAATGAGCAGTTCTTC
12,-,-,TRBV7-2,TRBJ2-7,CASSLAFYEQYF,TGTGCCAGCAGCTTAGCCTTCTACGAGCAGTACTTC
16,few,-,TRBV4-2,TRBJ2-5,CASSQPQGREQGTQYF,TGTGCCAGCAGCCAACCACAGGGGCGGGAGCAGGGGACCCAGTACTTC
13,many,-,TRBV2,TRBJ2-7,CASSDKSIYEQYF,TGTGCCAGCAGTGATAAAAGCATATACGAGCAGTACTTC
12,once,-,TRBV11-2,TRBJ1-1,CASSQARGRAFF,TGTGCCAGCAGCCAAGCTCGGGGAAGGGCTTTCTTT
17,few,TRBD1,TRBV2,TRBJ2-7,CASSAPGRDSYSYEQYF,TGTGCCAGCAGTGCCCCCGGCCGGGACAGTTATTCCTACGAGCAGTACTTC
13,-,-,TRBV7-3,TRBJ2-3,CASSPLDQDTQYF,TGTGCCAGCAGCCCATTGGACCAGGATACGCAGTATTTT
12,few,TRBD1,TRBV10-3,TRBJ1-2,CAVGQGGYGYTF,TGTGCCGTCGGACAGGGGGGCTATGGCTACACCTTC
15,many,-,TRBV10-3,TRBJ2-3,CAISEGPPGFDTQYF,TGTGCCATCAGTGAAGGCCCTCCAGGGTTTGATACGCAGTATTTT
14,few,TRBD1,TRBV5-5,TRBJ1-2,CASSIAQGAIGYTF,TGTGCCAGCAGCATTGCACAGGGGGCGATTGGCTACACCTTC
15,few,TRBD2,TRBV7-8,TRBJ2-7,CASSLLAGGRYEQYF,TGTGCCAGCAGCCTGCTGGCGGGAGGCCGCTACGAGCAGTACTTC
14,-,TRBD2,TRBV27,TRBJ2-1,CASSPGLDSSEQFF,TGTGCCAGCAGTCCCGGACTAGATAGTAGTGAGCAGTTCTTC
15,many,-,TRBV27,TRBJ2-1,CASSPRLGGQGEQFF,TGTGCCAGCAGTCCCAGACTGGGCGGGCAGGGTGAGCAGTTCTTC
13,many,TRBD1,TRBV2,TRBJ2-5,CASSVGTVETQYF,TGTGCCAGCAGTGTTGGGACAGTGGAGACCCAGTACTTC
18,-,TRBD2,TRBV2,TRBJ2-3,CATLTGLADFSSTDTQYF,TGTGCCACCTTGACGGGACTAGCGGATTTTTCTAGCACAGATACGCAGTATTTT
15,-,-,TRBV6-2/TRBV6-3,TRBJ1-5,CASRPRGLSNQPQHF,TGTGCCAGCAGGCCAAGAGGACTTAGCAATCAGCCCCAGCATTTT
16,many,-,TRBV11-3,TRBJ2-1,CASSLTGVGDYNEQFF,TGTGCCAGCAGCTTAACCGGGGTCGGTGACTACAATGAGCAGTTCTTC